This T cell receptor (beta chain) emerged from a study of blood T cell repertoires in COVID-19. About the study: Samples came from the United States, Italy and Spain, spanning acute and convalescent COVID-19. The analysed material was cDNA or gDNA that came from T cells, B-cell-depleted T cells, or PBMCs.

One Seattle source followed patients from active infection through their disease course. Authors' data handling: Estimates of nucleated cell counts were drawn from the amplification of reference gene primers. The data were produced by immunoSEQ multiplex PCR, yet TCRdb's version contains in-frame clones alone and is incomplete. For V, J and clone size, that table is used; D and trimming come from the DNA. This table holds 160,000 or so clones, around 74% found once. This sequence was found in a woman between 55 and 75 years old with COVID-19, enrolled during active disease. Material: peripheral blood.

Written as DNA, the CDR3 is TGTGCCAGCAGCTTGGCTGGGGGACTAGACTATGGCTACACCTTC. Protein: CASSLAGGLDYGYTF. V usage is TRBV5-8 and J usage is TRBJ1-2; tentative D call: TRBD1 (5 bases). V was pared by 0 bases and J by 3 bases, with 12 bases between. Germline assignment: CDR1 SGHTS and CDR2 YDEGEE. The CDR3 covers 15 residues. The whole variable domain, filled in from reference TRBV5-8 and TRBJ1-2, reads EAGVTQSPTHLIKTRGQQATLRCSPISGHTSVYWYQQALGLGLQFLLWYDEGEERNRGNFPPRFSGRQFPNYSSELNVNALELEDSALYLCASSLAGGLDYGYTFGSGTRLTVV.